This T cell receptor beta chain was sequenced for a study of OX40 agonist ivuxolimab in advanced cancers. Study background: Patients achieving partial responses numbered three: one hepatocellular carcinoma case and two cutaneous melanoma cases. Study-level results: Circulating CD4+ and CD8+ T cells showed clonal expansion by week 6 at 0.1 to 3.0 mg/kg. CD8+ T cells averaged more expanded clones than CD4+. Clonal expansion in partial responders at 0.1-3.0 mg/kg ranked among the lowest.

This CDR3 contains 14 residues. Germline V gives CDR1 SQVTM, CDR2 ANQGSEA. Unmatched junction bases numbered 8, after V lost 2 bases and J lost 6 bases. About this clone itself: Its antigen is unidentified.

This table comes from immunoSEQ multiplex PCR, and its TCRdb copy is limited to in-frame clones, with some not included. Of approximately 82,000 clones in the sample, 75% to 90% were seen once. Sequenced material: CD4+ or CD8+ T cells sorted from blood, taken in a trial of the OX40 agonist ivuxolimab. This TCR was recovered from an adult with an advanced solid tumor such as melanoma, head and neck, liver or kidney cancer. V is TRBV29-1 and J is TRBJ2-3; TRBD2 matches at 7 bases. CDR3 coding DNA: TGCAGCGTTGAACTCGAGAGCGGGGTCGATACGCAGTATTTT. Its protein product is CSVELESGVDTQYF.